This passage covers 21 T cell receptor beta chains from one sample sequenced in a study of cytomegalovirus exposure and HLA in healthy donors. The PCR used 60 Vbeta and 13 Jbeta primers. Repertoires were generated with immunoSEQ multiplex PCR, while TCRdb's copy carries only in-frame clones and drops some. The repertoire holds 140,000 to 150,000 clones, with 65% to 80% as singletons. Sequenced input: PBMCs. These receptors came from a woman aged 40 to 49 in good health and CMV-seronegative.

The rearrangement joins TRBV6-5 to TRBJ2-7, with D perhaps TRBD1 (5 bases). Deletions cut 8 bases from V and 2 bases from J, with 22 bases between. Germline lookup yields CDR1 MNHEY and CDR2 SVGAGI. The CDR3 spans 16 residues. The CDR3 DNA is TGTGCCAGCCGTTCAGGTGGTTTAGGGGCGCCCTACGAGCAGTACTTC. Its translation: CASRSGGLGAPYEQYF.

This sequence joins TRBV7-9 and TRBJ1-1; D gene ambiguous. The CDR3 totals 13 residues. With 5 bases removed from V and 7 bases from J, the gap between germline ends came to 14 bases. Looked up from germline, CDR1 is SEHNR and CDR2 is FQNEAQ (reference sequence). CDR3 in amino acids: CASSPGGLGEAFF. CDR3 coding DNA: TGTGCCAGCAGCCCAGGAGGGCTGGGTGAAGCTTTCTTT.

The chain carries TRBV21-1 and TRBJ2-1; TRBD1 reflects the table's D call only, with no check against the DNA. TRBV21-1 constitutes a pseudogene. The CDR3 is 12 amino acids. As DNA, the CDR3 is TGTGCCAGCAGCAAAGGGGCCAGGGAGCAGTTCTTC. This sequence encodes CASSKGAREQFF.

V and J are TRBV19 and TRBJ2-5; 8 nucleotides match TRBD1. After removal of 3 bases from V and 1 base from J, the junction contained 4 bases not matched to a gene. In germline, CDR1 is LNHDA, CDR2 SQIVND (reference sequence). This CDR3 has 15 amino acids. CDR3 residues: CASSIPGQGQETQYF. As DNA, the CDR3 is TGTGCCAGTAGTATTCCCGGACAGGGCCAAGAGACCCAGTACTTC.

This clone was recorded once. The chain recombines TRBV6-4 with TRBJ2-3; 12 nucleotides match TRBD2. From germline, CDR1 is MRHNA and CDR2 SNTAGT. The V and J ends lost 6 bases and 13 bases, in that order; junction bases with no gene match: 8. The CDR3 runs to 13 residues. The chain's CDR3 is CASRPTSGGSKYF. CDR3 coding DNA: TGTGCCAGCAGGCCGACTAGCGGGGGATCGAAGTATTTT.

This clone was detected a few times. The chain recombines TRBV29-1 with TRBJ2-3, with 9 bases that match TRBD1. Germline V gene data show CDR1 as SQVTM and CDR2 as ANQGSEA. CDR3 length: 14 amino acids. Trimming at V came to 4 bases and at J to 0 bases, leaving 2 bases not matched to a gene. CDR3 loop: CSVGDRVSTDTQYF. The CDR3 region has the DNA TGCAGCGTTGGGGACAGGGTTAGCACAGATACGCAGTATTTT.

The chain links TRBV29-1 to TRBJ2-2, with D perhaps TRBD1 (5 bases). The CDR3 sequence is 14 residues long. Germline CDR1 reads SQVTM; CDR2 reads ANQGSEA. The ends were cut back, 1 base at V and 3 bases at J, with 9 bases in the middle. The DNA for the CDR3 is TGCAGCGTTGAAGGGCAGGGCGACACCGGGGAGCTGTTTTTT. It encodes CSVEGQGDTGELFF.

The sample holds one count of this clone. V usage is TRBV7-6 and J usage is TRBJ2-1; no firm D call. The germline V gene encodes CDR1 SGHVS and CDR2 FNYEAQ. Trimming pared 1 base from V and 3 bases from J, leaving 4 bases between. The CDR3 has 13 amino acids. CDR3 region: CASSLGSYNEQFF. DNA of the CDR3: TGTGCCAGCAGCTTAGGCAGCTACAATGAGCAGTTCTTC.

The chain links TRBV7-7 to TRBJ1-1; D call uncertain. The germline V gene has CDR1 SSHAT and CDR2 FNYEAQ (reference sequence). The CDR3 loop spans 13 amino acids. The V end lost 1 base, the J end lost 4 bases, and 7 bases lay between the germline ends. The CDR3 region is CASSLVSGTEAFF. DNA for the CDR3: TGTGCCAGCAGCTTAGTTTCAGGCACTGAAGCTTTCTTT.

V gene TRBV11-2 combines with J gene TRBJ2-5; perhaps TRBD2 as D (7 bases). The CDR3 sequence is 16 residues long. The ends were cut back, 1 base at V and 2 bases at J, with 14 bases in the middle. Germline-derived CDR1 and CDR2 are SGHAT and FQNNGV. The DNA of the CDR3 is TGTGCCAGCAGCTTAGTGGGGGGGGCGGGGCAAGAGACCCAGTACTTC. It codes for CASSLVGGAGQETQYF.

The V call is TRBV5-1, the J call TRBJ2-7; unclear D gene. Germline V CDR1 and CDR2: SGHRS, YFSETQ. Trimming stripped 4 bases from V and 2 bases from J, with 16 bases between. The CDR3 consists of 15 residues. CDR3: CASSPMVVTAYEQYF. The DNA of the CDR3 is TGCGCCAGCAGCCCGATGGTAGTTACGGCCTACGAGCAGTACTTC.

This chain connects TRBV7-6 to TRBJ2-1, with a tentative D call TRBD2 (6 bases). This CDR3 region has 16 residues. Trimming shortened V by 3 bases and J by 10 bases, and 22 bases separated the two germline ends. Germline-derived CDR1 and CDR2 are SGHVS and FNYEAQ. CDR3 loop: CASSFGFGRTHREQFF. Written as DNA, the CDR3 is TGTGCCAGCAGCTTCGGATTCGGGAGAACCCACAGGGAGCAGTTCTTC. Full variable domain (missing parts from reference TRBV7-6 and TRBJ2-1): GAGVSQSPRYKVTKRGQDVALRCDPISGHVSLYWYRQALGQGPEFLTYFNYEAQQDKSGLPNDRFSAERPEGSISTLTIQRTEQRDSAMYRCASSFGFGRTHREQFFGPGTRLTVL.

This clone was detected once. The chain links TRBV19 to TRBJ2-1; D is perhaps TRBD1 (6 bases). Germline loops: CDR1 LNHDA, CDR2 SQIVND (reference sequence). This CDR3 spans 16 amino acids. Trimming removed 0 bases from V and 4 bases from J, with 13 bases in between. For the CDR3, the DNA is TGTGCCAGTAGTATAGATCCGGGACACCATTACAATGAGCAGTTCTTC. This codes for CASSIDPGHHYNEQFF.

This clone was recorded once. This chain links TRBV12-5 with TRBJ2-3; TRBD2 matches 9 bases. The germline V gene has CDR1 LGHNT and CDR2 FRNRAP. The CDR3 runs 19 residues. V lost 2 bases and J lost 1; bases outside the gene matches: 13. The CDR3 DNA reads as TGTGCTAGTGGTTTGATCGTGTGGCGGGAGGGCCTTCGCACAGATACGCAGTATTTT. Amino acids: CASGLIVWREGLRTDTQYF.

This clone was recorded once. The chain links TRBV11-2 to TRBJ1-1; D gene uncertain. Trimming shortened V by 3 bases and J by 1 base, and 12 bases separated the two germline ends. The CDR3 totals 15 residues. Germline-derived CDR1 and CDR2 are SGHAT and FQNNGV. The CDR3 nucleotides read TGTGCCAGCAGCTTCACCCTCGGAGCGAACACTGAAGCTTTCTTT. Residues: CASSFTLGANTEAFF.

The J gene is TRBJ1-6, the V gene TRBV6-1, with 9 bases aligning to TRBD1. Trimming at V came to 7 bases and at J to 7 bases, leaving 5 bases not matched to a gene. The CDR3 is 14 residues long. Germline V gene lookup returns CDR1 MNHNS and CDR2 SASEGT. The CDR3 nucleotides are TGTGCCAGCACTAGACAGGGGGAAAATTCACCCCTCCACTTT. This codes for CASTRQGENSPLHF.

The chain combines TRBV30 with TRBJ2-3; 11 nucleotides agree with TRBD2. The length of the CDR3 is 15 residues. CDR1 is GTSNPN, CDR2 SVGIG, per germline (reference sequence). V trimming: 0 bases; J trimming: 6 bases; junction bases outside the gene matches: 5. The chain's CDR3 is CAWSVLSGGADTQYF. CDR3 nucleotide sequence: TGTGCCTGGAGTGTTCTTAGCGGGGGGGCCGATACGCAGTATTTT. Combining the CDR3 with reference TRBV30 and TRBJ2-3 gives the whole variable domain SQTIHQWPATLVQPVGSPLSLECTVEGTSNPNLYWYRQAAGRGLQLLFYSVGIGQISSEVPQNLSASRPQDRQFILSSKKLLLSDSGFYLCAWSVLSGGADTQYFGPGTRLTVL.

The rearrangement uses TRBV4-1 and TRBJ2-7, with TRBD1 matching 10 bases. After removal of 5 bases from V and 4 bases from J, the junction contained 8 bases not matched to a gene. CDR1 is MGHRA and CDR2 is YSYEKL in the germline V gene. The CDR3 runs 15 residues. In DNA, the CDR3 is TGCGCCAGCAGCATCCCGGGACAGGGGATTTACGAGCAGTACTTC. It encodes CASSIPGQGIYEQYF.

The CDR3 DNA is TGTGCCAGCAGCCCAGCGCGGGGTGAAAAACTGTTTTTT. This sequence encodes CASSPARGEKLFF. The chain carries TRBV5-4 and TRBJ1-4; no firm D call. This CDR3 has 13 amino acids. Trimming shortened V by 4 bases and J by 7 bases, and 11 bases separated the two germline ends. Germline V gene lookup returns CDR1 SGHNT and CDR2 YYREEE (reference sequence).

This rearrangement joins TRBV5-1 to TRBJ1-6; D gene uncertain. CDR3 size: 14 residues. Germline CDR1 reads SGHRS; CDR2 reads YFSETQ. Trimming took off 2 bases at V and 6 bases at J, with 9 bases between the two ends. The DNA of the CDR3 is TGCGCCAGCAGCTTCCTTGGGCTTAATTCACCCCTCCACTTT. Encoded protein: CASSFLGLNSPLHF.

J is TRBJ1-2 and V is TRBV5-6; D remains ambiguous. With 6 bases removed from V and 2 bases from J, the gap between germline ends came to 17 bases. CDR3 size: 15 residues. The germline V gene encodes CDR1 SGHDT and CDR2 YYEEEE. For the CDR3, the DNA is TGTGCCAGCACCCTTCTATCTAACGGGAACTATGGCTACACCTTC. Protein: CASTLLSNGNYGYTF. Using reference TRBV5-6 and TRBJ1-2 for the parts outside the CDR3, the full variable domain is DAGVTQSPTHLIKTRGQQVTLRCSPKSGHDTVSWYQQALGQGPQFIFQYYEEEERQRGNFPDRFSGHQFPNYSSELNVNALLLGDSALYLCASTLLSNGNYGYTFGSGTRLTVV.